The rows below give T cell receptor beta chains drawn from one sample of a study of siplizumab effects on memory and regulatory T cells. Clones were read by immunoSEQ multiplex PCR, and TCRdb kept only the in-frame ones, dropping some. The sample includes some 110,000 clones, under 95% of them seen just once. Specimen: CD4+ T cells sorted from blood. All receptors derive from a human donor in good health. Both conserved end residues are part of each CDR3. D genes are given only for firm matches.

D | J | V | CDR3 | DNA
. | TRBJ2-4 | TRBV6-6 | CASNAVGIAKNIQYF | TGTGCCAGCAACGCCGTGGGAATAGCCAAAAACATTCAGTACTTC
. | TRBJ1-5 | TRBV6-5 | CASSLGGGNQPQHF | TGTGCCAGCAGCCTTGGAGGGGGGAATCAGCCCCAGCATTTT
TRBD1 | TRBJ2-1 | TRBV19 | CASSMRQGIHNEQFF | TGTGCCAGTAGTATGAGACAGGGGATCCACAATGAGCAGTTCTTC
TRBD2 | TRBJ2-1 | TRBV15 | CATSRRLAGVNEQFF | TGTGCCACCAGCAGAAGACTAGCGGGGGTGAATGAGCAGTTCTTC
TRBD1 | TRBJ1-3 | TRBV15 | CATSKDRGRNTIYF | TGTGCCACCAGCAAGGACAGGGGTAGAAACACCATATATTTT
. | TRBJ2-5 | TRBV11-3 | CASSLGLALQETQYF | TGTGCCAGCAGCTTAGGGCTAGCGCTCCAAGAGACCCAGTACTTC
. | TRBJ1-1 | TRBV10-3 | CAISVAGTEAFF | TGTGCCATCAGTGTAGCGGGCACTGAAGCTTTCTTT
. | TRBJ2-2 | TRBV4-3 | CASSQETGGSNTGELFF | TGCGCCAGCAGCCAAGAAACGGGCGGTTCGAACACCGGGGAGCTGTTTTTT
. | TRBJ1-3 | TRBV6-6 | CASSYRVPSGNTIYF | TGTGCCAGCAGTTACAGAGTCCCCTCTGGAAACACCATATATTTT
TRBD2 | TRBJ2-1 | TRBV10-3 | CAIGKGTRAYNEQFF | TGTGCCATCGGGAAAGGGACTAGAGCATACAATGAGCAGTTCTTC
TRBD2 | TRBJ2-4 | TRBV6-1 | CASSGAGGSDIQYF | TGTGCCAGCAGTGGGGCGGGAGGGTCAGACATTCAGTACTTC